The 10 T cell receptor beta chains given below trace back to one sample, sequenced in a study of shared clonotypes between healthy human individuals. TCRdb's table, derived via immunoSEQ multiplex PCR, lists solely in-frame clones and lacks some. The sample has about 110,000 clones; 55% to 70% are singletons. The sample taken for sequencing was memory CD8+ T cells sorted from blood. Indicated subset: CD45RO+ cells pooled with CCR7-negative TemRA cells. The receptors come from a woman younger than 45 in good health.

Turning to this clone: A much larger clone lies one base from this, so it may be a read error. CDR3 DNA sequence: TGCGCCAGCAGCCCACCAGGGGATAACACTGAAGCTTTCTTT. It codes for CASSPPGDNTEAFF. The J gene is TRBJ1-1, the V gene TRBV4-1; D possibly corresponds to TRBD1 (6 bases). This CDR3 region has 14 residues. V was trimmed by 4 bases and J by 2 bases, leaving 11 bases between them. Germline values: CDR1 MGHRA, CDR2 YSYEKL.

A single count supports this clone. This sequence joins TRBV10-3 and TRBJ1-2; no clear D gene. Germline V gives CDR1 ENHRY, CDR2 SYGVKD. The V end lost 4 bases, the J end lost 4 bases, and 4 bases lay between the germline ends. This CDR3 spans 11 amino acids. The CDR3 sequence: CAISGTYGYTF. The CDR3 DNA reads TGTGCCATCAGTGGGACCTATGGCTACACCTTC.

The J gene is TRBJ2-1, the V gene TRBV27, with D possibly matching TRBD2 (5 bases). Trimming removed 2 bases from V and 4 bases from J, with 15 bases in between. The CDR3 contains 16 residues. The V gene's germline CDR1 is MNHEY and CDR2 SMNVEV (reference sequence). In DNA, the CDR3 is TGTGCCAGCAGTTTACGTCTCGGGATGCGGTACAATGAGCAGTTCTTC. The encoded protein is CASSLRLGMRYNEQFF.

As concerns this clone: It differs at one base from a far larger clone, so likely a read error. Other nucleotide sequences from this sample produce the same CDR3. The chain uses TRBV27 and TRBJ1-5; D gene ambiguous. Germline V gene lookup returns CDR1 MNHEY and CDR2 SMNVEV (reference sequence). The CDR3 is 14 residues long. Trimming pared 2 bases from V and 7 bases from J, leaving 12 bases between. CDR3 sequence: CASSLSPDVQPQHF. CDR3 DNA: TGTGCCAGCAGTTTAAGCCCAGATGTCCAGCCCCAGCATTTT.

This clone was found a few times. The CDR3 does not end in the conserved phenylalanine or tryptophan, so this is likely a read error. Because the CDR3's place on the DNA is in doubt, the DNA is left out and the CDR3 is given as listed by TCRdb. This rearrangement joins TRBV4-1 to TRBJ2-2; the table names TRBD2, a call not compared with the DNA. The CDR3 is 12 residues long, ends included. CDR1 MGHRA and CDR2 YSYEKL come from the germline V gene. CDR3 loop: CASSQILYPVNR.

The V and J genes are TRBV2 and TRBJ2-1; no definite D call. Germline CDR1 and CDR2: SNHLY and FYNNEI. This CDR3 is built from 14 residues. Trimming shortened V by 6 bases and J by 3 bases, and 12 bases separated the two germline ends. CDR3 sequence (DNA): TGTGCCAGCAGCAGTGGGAAATACTACAATGAGCAGTTCTTC. It translates to CASSSGKYYNEQFF.

J is TRBJ2-7 and V is TRBV4-2; D remains ambiguous. The CDR3 loop spans 16 amino acids. The germline V and J ends were trimmed by 0 bases and 0 bases, with 12 bases remaining between them. Germline values: CDR1 LGHNA, CDR2 YNFKEQ. CDR3 bases: TGTGCCAGCAGCCAAGATGAAATGAGGAGCTCCTACGAGCAGTACTTC. It encodes CASSQDEMRSSYEQYF.

This clone was detected a few times. This chain joins TRBV11-2 and TRBJ1-4, with D perhaps matching TRBD1 (5 bases). CDR1 SGHAT and CDR2 FQNNGV come from the germline V gene. V gave up 7 bases and J gave up 7 bases, with 16 bases separating them. The CDR3 sequence is 14 residues long. The CDR3 spells CASTPEGFSEKLFF. The CDR3 coding sequence is TGTGCCAGCACGCCCGAGGGGTTCTCTGAAAAACTGTTTTTT.

This clone has a single count. The V and J genes are TRBV28 and TRBJ2-7, with D hard to call. Germline V gives CDR1 MDHEN, CDR2 SYDVKM. The CDR3 consists of 12 residues. With 8 bases removed from V and 3 bases from J, the gap between germline ends came to 11 bases. The chain's CDR3 is CASQTTDYEQYF. CDR3 bases: TGTGCCAGCCAGACAACAGACTACGAGCAGTACTTC.

This chain links TRBV2 with TRBJ2-5; D remains ambiguous. The end of the DNA aligns better with TRBJ2-7, so the J call may be wrong. This CDR3 has 16 residues. In germline, CDR1 is SNHLY, CDR2 FYNNEI. CDR3 nucleotide sequence: TGTGCCAGCAGTGGGTCGAACTCGGCGAGCTCCTACGAGCAGTACTTC. Protein: CASSGSNSASSYEQYF.